This TCR beta chain was identified in a study of human T cells and chemical hapten exposure. General study findings and limits: With alopecia, donors may have immune responses unlike healthy people's.

The time point was: pre-sensitization, week 0. The treatment here: therapeutic diphenylcyclopropenone sensitization with weekly scalp DPC. V was pared by 6 bases and J by 3 bases, with 8 bases between. Germline V gives CDR1 PRHDT, CDR2 FYEKMQ (reference sequence). There are 12 residues in the CDR3. In regard to this clonotype: What it binds is unknown.

Attachment of unique molecular identifiers to individual cDNA molecules was performed in the library. TCRdb ran MiXCR on the RACE reads and lists one entry per CDR3 protein. In the table there are 85,000 to 90,000 distinct CDR3 sequences, approximately 9.9% of which are singletons. The TCR originated in a woman in her thirties or forties with alopecia areata. Some clones in this sample may be carry-over from other donors' samples. Here the sequenced sample was whole blood, taken in connection with sensitization to the hapten diphenylcyclopropenone (DPC). This chain uses TRBV13 with TRBJ1-1; tentative D call: TRBD1 (5 bases). The CDR3 sequence is CASRGLDTEAFF. The CDR3 DNA sequence: TGTGCCAGCAGGGGGCTCGACACTGAAGCTTTCTTT.